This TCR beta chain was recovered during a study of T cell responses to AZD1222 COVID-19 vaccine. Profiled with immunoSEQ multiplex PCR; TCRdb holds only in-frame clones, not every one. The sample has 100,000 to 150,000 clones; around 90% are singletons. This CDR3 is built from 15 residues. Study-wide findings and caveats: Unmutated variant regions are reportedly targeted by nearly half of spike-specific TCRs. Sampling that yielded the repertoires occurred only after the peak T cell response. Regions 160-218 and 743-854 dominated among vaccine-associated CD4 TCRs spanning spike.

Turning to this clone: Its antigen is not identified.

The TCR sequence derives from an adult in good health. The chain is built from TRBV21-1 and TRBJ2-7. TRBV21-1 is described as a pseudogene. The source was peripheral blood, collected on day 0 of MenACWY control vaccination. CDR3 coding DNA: TGTGCCAGCAGCAAGGTGCCGGTGGGGAACTACGAGCAGTACTTC. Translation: CASSKVPVGNYEQYF.